This T cell receptor (beta chain) was documented in a study of control samples from healthy donors and cancer patients. TCRdb's table, derived via immunoSEQ multiplex PCR, lists solely in-frame clones and lacks some. The sample consists of approximately 230,000 clones, over 70% of them appearing once. Trimming pared 5 bases from V and 1 base from J, leaving 14 bases between. This CDR3 is 15 amino acids long. The V gene's germline CDR1 is LGHDT and CDR2 YNNKEL (reference sequence). The clonotype originates from a woman in her sixties or seventies with lung cancer. The chain couples TRBV3-1 (or the pseudogene TRBV3-2) to TRBJ1-2, with D perhaps TRBD1 (5 bases). The sequenced sample consisted of PBMCs. The CDR3 bases are TGTGCCAGCAGCAGCTATAGGGGCAGTAACTATGGCTACACCTTC. This codes for CASSSYRGSNYGYTF.